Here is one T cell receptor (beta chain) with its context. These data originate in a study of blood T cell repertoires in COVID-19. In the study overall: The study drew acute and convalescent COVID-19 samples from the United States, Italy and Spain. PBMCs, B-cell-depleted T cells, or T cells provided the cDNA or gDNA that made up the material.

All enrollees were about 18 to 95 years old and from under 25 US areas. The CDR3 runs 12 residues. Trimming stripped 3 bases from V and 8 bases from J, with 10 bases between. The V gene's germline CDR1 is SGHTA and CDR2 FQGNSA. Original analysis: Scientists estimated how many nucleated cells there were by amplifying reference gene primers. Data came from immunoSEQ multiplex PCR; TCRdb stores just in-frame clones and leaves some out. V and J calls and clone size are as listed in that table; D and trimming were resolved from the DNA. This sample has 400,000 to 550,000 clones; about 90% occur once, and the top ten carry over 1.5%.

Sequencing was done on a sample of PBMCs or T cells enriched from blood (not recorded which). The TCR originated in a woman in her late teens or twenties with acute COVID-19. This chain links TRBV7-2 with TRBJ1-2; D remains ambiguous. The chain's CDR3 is CASSLRLEGYTF. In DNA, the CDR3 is TGTGCCAGCAGCTTGCGATTAGAGGGCTACACCTTC. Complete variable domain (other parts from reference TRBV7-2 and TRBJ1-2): GAGVSQSPSNKVTEKGKDVELRCDPISGHTALYWYRQSLGQGLEFLIYFQGNSAPDKSGLPSDRFSAERTGGSVSTLTIQRTQQEDSAVYLCASSLRLEGYTFGSGTRLTVV.